Described below is a single T cell receptor (beta chain) sequence and its context. Its antigen is unidentified. Some clones are missing from TCRdb's copy, which holds only in-frame ones; the method was immunoSEQ multiplex PCR. The table has more than 75,000 clones, 85% to 90% seen once. This record comes from a study of T cell responses to AZD1222 COVID-19 vaccine. The study's findings and limits: The study found vaccine-associated CD4 TCRs spanning spike, dominant at 160-218 and 743-854. Sampling captured repertoires only after the peak T cell response.

CDR1 is LNHDA and CDR2 is SQIVND in the germline V gene (reference sequence). With 7 bases removed from V and 3 bases from J, the gap between germline ends came to 10 bases. The CDR3 has 13 residues. The genes are TRBV19 and TRBJ1-3; a weak D match, TRBD1 (6 bases). Sequenced material: peripheral blood, taken on day 0 of AZD1222 vaccination. This sequence originates from an adult in good health. This CDR3 reads CASTRGIGNTIYF. CDR3 DNA: TGTGCCAGTACCAGGGGAATTGGAAACACCATATATTTT.